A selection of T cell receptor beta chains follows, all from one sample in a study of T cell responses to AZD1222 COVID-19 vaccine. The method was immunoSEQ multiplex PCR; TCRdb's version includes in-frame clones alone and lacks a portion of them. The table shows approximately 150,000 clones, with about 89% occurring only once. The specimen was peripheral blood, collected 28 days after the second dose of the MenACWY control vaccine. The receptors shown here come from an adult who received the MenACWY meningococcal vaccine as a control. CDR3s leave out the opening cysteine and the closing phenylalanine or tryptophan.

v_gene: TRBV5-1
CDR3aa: ASSQGGRDNEKLF

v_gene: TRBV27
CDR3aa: ASREGGNEQF

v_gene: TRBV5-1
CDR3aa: ASSLVGGEIAEAF

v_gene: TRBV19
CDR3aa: ASRLVAGRTDTQY

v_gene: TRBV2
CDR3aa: ASSRQFSGELF

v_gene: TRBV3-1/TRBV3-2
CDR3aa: ASSSTPGLAGQGQF

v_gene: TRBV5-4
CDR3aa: ASSLGLAGAPDTQY

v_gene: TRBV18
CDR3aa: ASSPQVDRVSYEQY

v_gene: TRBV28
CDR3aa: ASSFIRGSNEKLF

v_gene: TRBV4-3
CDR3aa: ASSQDVQGRNTIY

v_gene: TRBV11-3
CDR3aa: ASSPRGGRGTDTQY

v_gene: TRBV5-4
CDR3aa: ASSVQGDQPQH

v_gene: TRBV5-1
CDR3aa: ASSLGGLAGAETQY

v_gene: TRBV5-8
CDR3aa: ASPNIAKNIQY

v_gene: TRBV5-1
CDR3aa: ASSLAGGTGLNSPLH

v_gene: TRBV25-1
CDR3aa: ASRTSGSYEQY

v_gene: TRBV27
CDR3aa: ASRPRWDTDTQY

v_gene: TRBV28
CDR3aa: ASRSSTWGEQF

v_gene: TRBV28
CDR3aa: ASGLPQGARGNTIY

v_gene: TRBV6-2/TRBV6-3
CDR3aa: ASSPGQGSTGELF

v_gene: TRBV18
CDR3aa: ASSRTGERQETQY

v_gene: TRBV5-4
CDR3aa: ASSFATASGNTIY

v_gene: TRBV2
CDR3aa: ASSVLEKLF

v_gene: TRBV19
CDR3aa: ASSHRRGGRIYEQY

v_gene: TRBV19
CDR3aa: ASSSQTGGHGYT

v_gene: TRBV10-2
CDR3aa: ASSEQAQRINSPLH

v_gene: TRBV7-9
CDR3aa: ASSNSRMGEKLF

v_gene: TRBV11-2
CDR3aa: ASSLGIGQAYEQY

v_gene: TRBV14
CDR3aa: ASSQGGQGQETQY

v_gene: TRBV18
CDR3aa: ASSPRQGDASPLH

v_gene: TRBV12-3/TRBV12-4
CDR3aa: ASGGTGGTEAF

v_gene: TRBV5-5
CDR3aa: ASSLDHQPQH

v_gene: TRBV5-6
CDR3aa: ASSFMSSYNEQF

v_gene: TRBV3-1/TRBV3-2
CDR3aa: ASSQESSGAIPPGELF

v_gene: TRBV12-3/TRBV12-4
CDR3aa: ASRWTGTGELF

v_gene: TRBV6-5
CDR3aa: ASSRKWDEKLF

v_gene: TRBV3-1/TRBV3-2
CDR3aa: ASSQDRQGALGGYT

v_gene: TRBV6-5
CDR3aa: ASSYLAGQTDTQY

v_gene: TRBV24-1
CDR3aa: ATSDFGTKQTGELF

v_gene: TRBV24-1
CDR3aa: ATSDPQGRQPQH

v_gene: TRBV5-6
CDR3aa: ASSLGLEQY